Each of the 2 T cell receptor beta chains below was sequenced from the same sample in a study of T cell responses to AZD1222 COVID-19 vaccine. Here immunoSEQ multiplex PCR was the method, and the copy in TCRdb shows in-frame clones only, minus some. The table lists about 160,000 clones, about 90% of them singletons. Sequencing was performed on peripheral blood, taken on day 0 of MenACWY control vaccination. The receptor set was obtained from an adult in good health.

J is TRBJ1-3 and V is TRBV3-1 (or the pseudogene TRBV3-2); 9 nucleotides match TRBD1. V gave up 2 bases and J gave up 3 bases; unmatched junction bases: 17. The CDR3 has 20 residues. CDR1 and CDR2 (germline): LGHDT, YNNKEL (reference sequence). The CDR3, as DNA: TGTGCCAGCAGCCAACCCTACGGACAGGGGAGGTATCTGGGTGGAAACACCATATATTTT. Protein: CASSQPYGQGRYLGGNTIYF.

The gene calls are TRBV9 and TRBJ2-7; D is unresolved. CDR1 and CDR2 (germline): SGDLS, YYNGEE. V lost 0 bases to trimming and J lost 0 bases, with 10 bases between them. The CDR3 is made up of 15 amino acids. Here the CDR3 reads CASSVDAASSYEQYF. DNA of the CDR3: TGTGCCAGCAGCGTAGACGCGGCTAGCTCCTACGAGCAGTACTTC. The variable domain in full, with the rest retrieved from reference TRBV9 and TRBJ2-7, is DSGVTQTPKHLITATGQRVTLRCSPRSGDLSVYWYQQSLDQGLQFLIQYYNGEERAKGNILERFSAQQFPDLHSELNLSSLELGDSALYFCASSVDAASSYEQYFGPGTRLTVT.